This TCR beta chain appears in the sequencing data of a study of T cells after yellow fever vaccination. Notes on the study in general: The secondary response showed a weaker magnitude and a faster peak, day 5 versus 15. A minor fraction of clonotypes spanned both CD4 and CD8 compartments.

TCRdb processed the 5' RACE reads anew with MiXCR; each CDR3 protein has one entry. Of approximately 150,000 distinct CDR3 sequences detected, approximately 6.2% appear once; the ten largest clones hold about 2.8%. There are many counts of this clonotype. The target antigen is unknown. The material was CD4+ T cells sorted from PBMCs, obtained on the day of the first yellow fever vaccination. This TCR derives from a young man who received the YFV17D yellow fever vaccine.

DNA for the CDR3: TGTGCCAGCAGCTTAGTTGGGAGAGAGACCCAGTACTTC. Its translation: CASSLVGRETQYF. The rearrangement joins TRBV7-6 to TRBJ2-5, with D possibly matching TRBD2 (5 bases). V lost 1 base and J 4 bases, leaving 7 bases between the germline ends. Germline CDR1 reads SGHVS; CDR2 reads FNYEAQ. The CDR3 loop spans 13 amino acids.